This T cell receptor beta chain was recovered during a study of blood T cell repertoires in COVID-19. Study overall: T cells, B-cell-depleted T cells, or PBMCs provided the cDNA or gDNA that served as material.

The CDR3 has 18 residues. V lost 5 bases to trimming and J lost 0 bases, with 21 bases between them. CDR1 is MNHEY, CDR2 SVGEGT, per germline. In the study's own analysis: Estimates of nucleated cell counts were drawn from the amplification of reference gene primers. Clones were read by immunoSEQ multiplex PCR, and TCRdb kept only the in-frame ones, dropping some. That table supplies the V and J calls and clone size; D and trimming were determined from the DNA. This table holds a few hundred thousand clones, about 87% found once. The chain links TRBV6-2 or TRBV6-3 to TRBJ2-3; D gene ambiguous. Sequencing used peripheral blood. The sequence was collected from a man in his 60s with acute or convalescent COVID-19. Written as DNA, the CDR3 is TGTGCCAGCAGTATACCGGAAGGTAGCCTGTTAAGCACAGATACGCAGTATTTT. Encoded protein: CASSIPEGSLLSTDTQYF.